This TCR beta chain was recovered during a study of cytomegalovirus exposure and HLA in healthy donors. Study context: A prior analysis found some 110 million unique TCR beta sequences from 150 million to 200 million T cells. Study-wide results and caveats: In vitro experiments confirmed that three CMV-associated chains were specific for CMV antigens.

This CDR3 is 15 amino acids long. V dropped 3 bases and J dropped 7; count of bases not matched to a gene: 8. Germline CDR1 is SGDLS and CDR2 is YYNGEE. The PCR contained 60 Vbeta and 13 Jbeta primers. Profiling relied on immunoSEQ multiplex PCR, and the TCRdb table lists in-frame clones only, not all of them. In the table there are just over 150,000 clones, around 84% of which are singletons. For this clone: The antigen remains unidentified.

This TCR was recovered from a man between 18 and 29 years old in good health and CMV-seronegative. Material: PBMCs. The genes are TRBV9 and TRBJ1-4; 8 nucleotides align to TRBD1. DNA of the CDR3: TGTGCCAGCAGCGCCCGGACAGGGCAACCTGAAAAACTGTTTTTT. It yields the protein CASSARTGQPEKLFF.